The following is a T cell receptor beta chain sequence with its context. The data belong to a study of blood T cell repertoires in COVID-19. The CDR3 contains 14 residues. Per the germline V gene, CDR1 is LGHNA and CDR2 is YSLEER. V was clipped by 0 bases and J by 6 bases, with 9 bases between them. Across roughly 25 US areas, participants ranged in age from about 18 to 89 years. Assay used: immunoSEQ multiplex PCR; TCRdb lists only in-frame clones, some missing. The sample consists of around 330,000 clones, 80% to 90% of them appearing once. The receptor comes from a woman under 30 who had recovered from COVID-19. This rearrangement joins TRBV4-3 to TRBJ2-1, with D unresolved. The sample taken for sequencing was PBMCs or T cells enriched from blood (not recorded which). CDR3 amino acids: CASSQEALSNEQFF. For the CDR3, the DNA is TGCGCCAGCAGCCAAGAAGCATTAAGCAATGAGCAGTTCTTC.